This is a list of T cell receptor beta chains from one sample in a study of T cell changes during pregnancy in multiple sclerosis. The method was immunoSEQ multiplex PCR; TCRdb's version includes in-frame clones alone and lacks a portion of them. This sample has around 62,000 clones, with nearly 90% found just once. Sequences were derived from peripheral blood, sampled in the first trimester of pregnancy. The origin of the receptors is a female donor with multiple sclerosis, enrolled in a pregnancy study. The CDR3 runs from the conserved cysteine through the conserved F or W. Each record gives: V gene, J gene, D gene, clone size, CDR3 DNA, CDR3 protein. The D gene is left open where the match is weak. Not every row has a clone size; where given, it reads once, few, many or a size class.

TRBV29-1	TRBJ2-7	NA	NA	TGCAGCGTAAAAGCCGGGACTTCAACCTACGAGCAGTACTTC	CSVKAGTSTYEQYF
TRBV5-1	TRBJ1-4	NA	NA	TGCGCCAGCAGCTTGGGGCTCACTAATGAAAAACTGTTTTTT	CASSLGLTNEKLFF
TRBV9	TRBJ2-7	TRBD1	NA	TGTGCCAGCAGCCCCGGACAGGGTACCTACGAGCAGTACTTC	CASSPGQGTYEQYF
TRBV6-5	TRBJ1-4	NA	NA	TGTGCCAGCAGATTGGGGGCCCACTCTGAAAAACTGTTTTTT	CASRLGAHSEKLFF
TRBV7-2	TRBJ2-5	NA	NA	TGTGCCAGCAGCTTAGCGTTGTATGAGACCCAGTACTTC	CASSLALYETQYF
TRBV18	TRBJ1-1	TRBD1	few	TGTGCCAGCTCACCGGACAGGGGGAACACTGAAGCTTTCTTT	CASSPDRGNTEAFF
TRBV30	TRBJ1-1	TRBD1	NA	TGTGCCTGGAGTCACAGGGGTGCGAACACTGAAGCTTTCTTT	CAWSHRGANTEAFF
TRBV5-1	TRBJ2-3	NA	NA	TGCGCCAGCAGCTTAACAGGGCTTGAAGCAGATACGCAGTATTTT	CASSLTGLEADTQYF
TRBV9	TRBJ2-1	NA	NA	TGTGCCAGCAGCGTAGGGCAGGGGCGAAATGAGCAGTTCTTC	CASSVGQGRNEQFF
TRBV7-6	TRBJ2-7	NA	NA	TGTGCCAGCAGCCCCCTCGGGGGACGCTCCTACGAGCAGTACTTC	CASSPLGGRSYEQYF
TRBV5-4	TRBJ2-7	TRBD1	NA	TGTGCCAGCAGCTCTGTCCCGGGACAGGGTTTTGGGTCCTACGAGCAGTACTTC	CASSSVPGQGFGSYEQYF
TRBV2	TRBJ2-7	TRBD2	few	TGTGCCAGCAGTATTAGCGGGGGGGCCTACGAGCAGTACTTC	CASSISGGAYEQYF
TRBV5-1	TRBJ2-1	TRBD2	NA	TGCGCCAGCAGCTGGGGACTAGCGGGAGGGCCGGGGCAGTTCTTC	CASSWGLAGGPGQFF
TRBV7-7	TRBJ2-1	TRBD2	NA	TGTGCCAGCAGCTCTCAGTTAGGGACTAGCGGCGGTGAGCAGTTCTTC	CASSSQLGTSGGEQFF
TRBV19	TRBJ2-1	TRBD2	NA	TGTGCCAGTAGTCCCCGGACTAGCGGCAGATTCAATGAGCAGTTCTTC	CASSPRTSGRFNEQFF
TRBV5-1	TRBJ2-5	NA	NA	TGCGCCAGCAGCTCGCAAGAGACCCAGTACTTC	CASSSQETQYF
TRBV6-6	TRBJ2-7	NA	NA	TGTGCCAGCAGTATCAGGGAGGGGGACGAGCAGTACTTC	CASSIREGDEQYF
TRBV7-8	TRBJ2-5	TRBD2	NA	TGTGCCAGCAGCGTCCTCGGGACTAGCGGGCAAGAGACCCAGTACTTC	CASSVLGTSGQETQYF
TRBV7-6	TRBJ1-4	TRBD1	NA	TGTGCCAGCAGCCCAGGACAGGGCTTGACTAATGAAAAACTGTTTTTT	CASSPGQGLTNEKLFF
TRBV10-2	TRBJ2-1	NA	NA	TGCGCCAGCAGCCGCTTGAGCGGCGCGACTTACAATGAGCAGTTCTTC	CASSRLSGATYNEQFF
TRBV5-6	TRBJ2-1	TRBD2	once	TGTGCCAGCAGCTTTAGTCGTCCTAGCGGGAGCAATGAGCAGTTCTTC	CASSFSRPSGSNEQFF
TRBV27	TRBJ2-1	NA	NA	TGTGCCAGCAGTTTACTAGCCACAGCATACAATGAGCAGTTCTTC	CASSLLATAYNEQFF
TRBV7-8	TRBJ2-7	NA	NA	TGTGCCAGCAGCTTAGTCCCCGGACAGCCGACGGTCGAGCAGTACTTC	CASSLVPGQPTVEQYF
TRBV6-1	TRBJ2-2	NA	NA	TGTGCCAGCAGTGATCCCGGGGGCGGGGAGCTGTTTTTT	CASSDPGGGELFF
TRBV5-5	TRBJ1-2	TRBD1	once	TGTGCCAGCAGCCGATTAGGGGGCACGGGTCGTGGCTACACCTTC	CASSRLGGTGRGYTF
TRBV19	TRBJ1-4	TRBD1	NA	TGTGCCAGTAGTATAGATTCGACAGGGCATGGTGAAAAACTGTTTTTT	CASSIDSTGHGEKLFF
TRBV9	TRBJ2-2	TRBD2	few	TGTGCCAGCAGCGTAGCGGGAGGGGCCGGGGAGCTGTTTTTT	CASSVAGGAGELFF
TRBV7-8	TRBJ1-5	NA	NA	TGTGCCAGCAGCCGCGGACAGATTAATCAGCCCCAGCATTTT	CASSRGQINQPQHF
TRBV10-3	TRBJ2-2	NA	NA	TGTGCCATCAGTGAGCGTAACCTAGCAGGAGAAGGAGCAACCGGGGAGCTGTTTTTT	CAISERNLAGEGATGELFF
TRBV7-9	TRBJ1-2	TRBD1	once	TGTGCCAGCAGCTTGGCGACAGGGGACTATGGCTACACCTTC	CASSLATGDYGYTF
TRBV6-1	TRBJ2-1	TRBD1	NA	TGTGCCAGCAGAGCACAGGGGGCTCTGGCGCAGTTCTTC	CASRAQGALAQFF
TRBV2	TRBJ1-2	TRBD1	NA	TGTGCCAGCACCATCGGACAGGGGGGGTATGGCTACACCTTC	CASTIGQGGYGYTF
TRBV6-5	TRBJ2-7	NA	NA	TGTGCCAGCAGCAATCAGGGGTCGTACGAGCAGTACTTC	CASSNQGSYEQYF
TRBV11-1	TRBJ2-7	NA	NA	TGTGCCAGCAGCTTAGGAGAGGGTTTCAACGAGCAGTACTTC	CASSLGEGFNEQYF
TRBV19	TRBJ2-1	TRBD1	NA	TGTGCCAGTAGTAGGACAGGGGTCAACAATGAGCAGTTCTTC	CASSRTGVNNEQFF